These T cell receptor beta chains were read from a single sample in a study of cytomegalovirus exposure and HLA in healthy donors. Sequencing used immunoSEQ multiplex PCR; TCRdb keeps in-frame clones, though not all of them. The sample comprises about 100,000 clones, roughly 85% of which are singletons, and about 3.9% rests with the top ten. Source material: PBMCs. The source of these receptors is a man younger than 40 in good health and CMV-seronegative. CDR3s include the opening cysteine and the closing phenylalanine or tryptophan. Fields, in order: J gene, D gene, clone size, V gene, CDR3 protein, CDR3 DNA. The D gene is left open where the match is weak. Not every row has a clone size; where given, it reads once, few, many or a size class.

J gene: TRBJ1-1
D gene: NA
clone size: NA
V gene: TRBV2
CDR3 protein: CASQIESGASTEAFF
CDR3 DNA: TGTGCCAGCCAAATTGAATCAGGGGCGAGCACTGAAGCTTTCTTT

J gene: TRBJ2-6
D gene: NA
clone size: NA
V gene: TRBV9
CDR3 protein: CASSSRGTLGLGANVLTF
CDR3 DNA: TGTGCCAGCAGCTCAAGGGGCACCTTGGGGCTTGGGGCCAACGTCCTGACTTTC

J gene: TRBJ1-2
D gene: NA
clone size: NA
V gene: TRBV7-9
CDR3 protein: CASSLGRPPSGYTF
CDR3 DNA: TGTGCCAGCAGCTTAGGCAGGCCTCCGAGTGGCTACACCTTC

J gene: TRBJ1-4
D gene: NA
clone size: NA
V gene: TRBV5-6
CDR3 protein: CASSLLSGTFNEKLFF
CDR3 DNA: TGTGCCAGCAGCTTGCTTTCAGGGACATTTAATGAAAAACTGTTTTTT

J gene: TRBJ2-5
D gene: NA
clone size: NA
V gene: TRBV29-1
CDR3 protein: CSVIPLFGRQETQYF
CDR3 DNA: TGCAGCGTGATTCCGTTATTTGGGAGACAAGAGACCCAGTACTTC

J gene: TRBJ2-2
D gene: NA
clone size: NA
V gene: TRBV5-1
CDR3 protein: CASSWQQSNTGELFF
CDR3 DNA: TGCGCCAGCAGCTGGCAACAGTCGAACACCGGGGAGCTGTTTTTT

J gene: TRBJ2-1
D gene: NA
clone size: few
V gene: TRBV28
CDR3 protein: CASSSSFGQFF
CDR3 DNA: TGTGCCAGCAGTTCTAGTTTCGGGCAGTTCTTC

J gene: TRBJ1-6
D gene: NA
clone size: NA
V gene: TRBV6-1
CDR3 protein: CASSEGGWYNSPLHF
CDR3 DNA: TGTGCCAGCAGTGAGGGGGGTTGGTATAATTCACCCCTCCACTTT

J gene: TRBJ1-5
D gene: NA
clone size: NA
V gene: TRBV7-9
CDR3 protein: CASSWTSDQPQHF
CDR3 DNA: TGTGCCAGCAGCTGGACATCCGATCAGCCCCAGCATTTT

J gene: TRBJ2-7
D gene: TRBD1
clone size: NA
V gene: TRBV29-1
CDR3 protein: CSVAQGWDEQYF
CDR3 DNA: TGCAGCGTGGCACAGGGGTGGGACGAGCAGTACTTC

J gene: TRBJ1-5
D gene: NA
clone size: NA
V gene: TRBV29-1
CDR3 protein: CSVGGDQPQHF
CDR3 DNA: TGCAGCGTTGGGGGGGATCAGCCCCAGCATTTT

J gene: TRBJ1-2
D gene: TRBD1
clone size: NA
V gene: TRBV9
CDR3 protein: CASSARTGTGFGYTF
CDR3 DNA: TGTGCCAGCAGCGCCCGGACCGGGACAGGGTTTGGCTACACCTTC

J gene: TRBJ1-1
D gene: NA
clone size: NA
V gene: TRBV2
CDR3 protein: CASTHEGGRTEAFF
CDR3 DNA: TGTGCCAGCACCCACGAAGGAGGGAGAACTGAAGCTTTCTTT

J gene: TRBJ1-3
D gene: NA
clone size: NA
V gene: TRBV7-9
CDR3 protein: CASRQVRNTIYF
CDR3 DNA: TGTGCCAGCCGACAGGTTCGGAACACCATATATTTT

J gene: TRBJ1-2
D gene: TRBD1
clone size: NA
V gene: TRBV5-4
CDR3 protein: CASSPGQLKLFTF
CDR3 DNA: TGTGCCAGCAGCCCGGGACAGCTCAAATTATTCACCTTC

J gene: TRBJ2-7
D gene: TRBD2
clone size: few
V gene: TRBV7-8
CDR3 protein: CASSLEGGGSYEQYF
CDR3 DNA: TGTGCCAGCAGCTTAGAGGGCGGGGGATCCTACGAGCAGTACTTC

J gene: TRBJ1-2
D gene: TRBD1
clone size: NA
V gene: TRBV18
CDR3 protein: CASSPGTGVYGYTF
CDR3 DNA: TGTGCCAGCTCACCGGGGACAGGGGTCTATGGCTACACCTTC

J gene: TRBJ2-5
D gene: TRBD1
clone size: NA
V gene: TRBV4-3
CDR3 protein: CASSQGRIQGASETQYF
CDR3 DNA: TGCGCCAGCAGCCAAGGACGGATACAGGGGGCCTCAGAGACCCAGTACTTC

J gene: TRBJ1-4
D gene: NA
clone size: NA
V gene: TRBV7-2
CDR3 protein: CASSLPGVTNEKLFF
CDR3 DNA: TGTGCCAGCAGCTTACCGGGGGTGACTAATGAAAAACTGTTTTTT

J gene: TRBJ2-3
D gene: TRBD1
clone size: NA
V gene: TRBV5-1
CDR3 protein: CASSLSGTGSLDTQYF
CDR3 DNA: TGCGCCAGCAGCTTGAGTGGGACAGGCTCCTTAGATACGCAGTATTTT

J gene: TRBJ2-2
D gene: TRBD2
clone size: NA
V gene: TRBV7-9
CDR3 protein: CASSQTSGRGDGELFF
CDR3 DNA: TGTGCCAGCAGCCAAACTAGCGGGAGAGGGGACGGGGAGCTGTTTTTT

J gene: TRBJ1-5
D gene: NA
clone size: NA
V gene: TRBV6-6
CDR3 protein: CASRTGSSNQPQHF
CDR3 DNA: TGTGCCAGCAGGACAGGTTCAAGCAATCAGCCCCAGCATTTT

J gene: TRBJ2-7
D gene: NA
clone size: NA
V gene: TRBV7-9
CDR3 protein: CASSLETGLFSEQYF
CDR3 DNA: TGTGCCAGCAGCTTAGAGACAGGTTTATTCTCCGAGCAGTACTTC

J gene: TRBJ2-3
D gene: TRBD2
clone size: NA
V gene: TRBV7-2
CDR3 protein: CASLLAGHTDTQYF
CDR3 DNA: TGTGCCTCACTCCTAGCGGGACACACAGATACGCAGTATTTT

J gene: TRBJ1-5
D gene: NA
clone size: NA
V gene: TRBV30
CDR3 protein: CAWRDSASQPQHF
CDR3 DNA: TGTGCCTGGAGGGACAGCGCAAGTCAGCCCCAGCATTTT

J gene: TRBJ2-5
D gene: TRBD2
clone size: NA
V gene: TRBV29-1
CDR3 protein: CSVRGPSGSLSETQYF
CDR3 DNA: TGCAGCGTTAGAGGGCCTAGCGGGAGTTTGTCCGAGACCCAGTACTTC

J gene: TRBJ1-1
D gene: NA
clone size: NA
V gene: TRBV7-3
CDR3 protein: CASSLIADREAFF
CDR3 DNA: TGTGCCAGCAGCTTAATAGCCGACAGGGAAGCTTTCTTT

J gene: TRBJ1-2
D gene: NA
clone size: NA
V gene: TRBV4-1
CDR3 protein: CASSQDWTEGYTF
CDR3 DNA: TGCGCCAGCAGCCAAGATTGGACAGAAGGCTACACCTTC

J gene: TRBJ1-6
D gene: NA
clone size: NA
V gene: TRBV5-1
CDR3 protein: CASSRDSYNSPLHF
CDR3 DNA: TGCGCCAGCAGCAGAGACAGCTATAATTCACCCCTCCACTTT

J gene: TRBJ1-3
D gene: NA
clone size: few
V gene: TRBV5-1
CDR3 protein: CASSLPGEDTIYF
CDR3 DNA: TGCGCCAGCAGCTTGCCGGGGGAGGACACCATATATTTT

J gene: TRBJ1-1
D gene: NA
clone size: NA
V gene: TRBV7-9
CDR3 protein: CASSLRGGRTEAFF
CDR3 DNA: TGTGCCAGCAGTCTACGGGGGGGCCGGACTGAAGCTTTCTTT

J gene: TRBJ2-2
D gene: TRBD2
clone size: NA
V gene: TRBV5-4
CDR3 protein: CASSSGTSGRVYTGELFF
CDR3 DNA: TGTGCCAGCAGCTCCGGGACTAGCGGGAGAGTTTACACCGGGGAGCTGTTTTTT

J gene: TRBJ2-7
D gene: NA
clone size: NA
V gene: TRBV27
CDR3 protein: CASSFRTRNEQYF
CDR3 DNA: TGTGCCAGCAGTTTCCGTACTAGGAACGAGCAGTACTTC

J gene: TRBJ2-7
D gene: TRBD2
clone size: once
V gene: TRBV6-5
CDR3 protein: CASRRGGREQYF
CDR3 DNA: TGTGCCAGCAGGCGGGGGGGCCGCGAGCAGTACTTC

J gene: TRBJ1-2
D gene: NA
clone size: NA
V gene: TRBV27
CDR3 protein: CASSTGSGYGYTF
CDR3 DNA: TGTGCCAGCAGCACAGGATCCGGGTATGGCTACACCTTC

J gene: TRBJ1-3
D gene: TRBD1
clone size: NA
V gene: TRBV15
CDR3 protein: CATGSGTGTSGNTIYF
CDR3 DNA: TGTGCCACCGGCAGTGGGACAGGGACCTCTGGAAACACCATATATTTT

J gene: TRBJ2-1
D gene: TRBD2
clone size: once
V gene: TRBV6-4
CDR3 protein: CASSLSRGGFDEQFF
CDR3 DNA: TGTGCCAGCAGCCTCTCGCGGGGGGGCTTTGATGAGCAGTTCTTC

J gene: TRBJ2-1
D gene: TRBD2
clone size: NA
V gene: TRBV5-1
CDR3 protein: CASSQGLAGAVSYNEQFF
CDR3 DNA: TGCGCCAGCAGCCAGGGACTAGCGGGGGCCGTATCCTACAATGAGCAGTTCTTC

J gene: TRBJ2-2
D gene: TRBD2
clone size: NA
V gene: TRBV7-3
CDR3 protein: CASSPRLAGVGELFF
CDR3 DNA: TGTGCCAGCAGCCCTAGACTAGCGGGAGTCGGGGAGCTGTTTTTT

J gene: TRBJ1-4
D gene: NA
clone size: NA
V gene: TRBV7-9
CDR3 protein: CASSLIDSGGQKLFF
CDR3 DNA: TGTGCCAGCAGCTTAATTGATAGCGGGGGGCAGAAACTGTTTTTT

J gene: TRBJ2-7
D gene: NA
clone size: NA
V gene: TRBV7-6
CDR3 protein: CATRQGHEQYF
CDR3 DNA: TGTGCCACCAGGCAGGGGCACGAGCAGTACTTC

J gene: TRBJ2-4
D gene: TRBD2
clone size: NA
V gene: TRBV11-2
CDR3 protein: CASSLQPGLAGGGEYF
CDR3 DNA: TGTGCCAGCAGCTTACAACCGGGACTAGCGGGGGGAGGGGAGTACTTC

J gene: TRBJ2-3
D gene: TRBD2
clone size: NA
V gene: TRBV5-1
CDR3 protein: CASSSSGRPADTQYF
CDR3 DNA: TGCGCCAGCAGCTCTAGCGGGAGGCCGGCAGATACGCAGTATTTT

J gene: TRBJ2-7
D gene: TRBD1
clone size: NA
V gene: TRBV6-5
CDR3 protein: CASSYMNRGYEQYF
CDR3 DNA: TGTGCCAGCAGTTACATGAACAGGGGATACGAGCAGTACTTC

J gene: TRBJ2-7
D gene: NA
clone size: NA
V gene: TRBV5-1
CDR3 protein: CASSPPGAAYEQYF
CDR3 DNA: TGCGCCAGCAGCCCCCCGGGAGCCGCCTACGAGCAGTACTTC

J gene: TRBJ2-7
D gene: TRBD1
clone size: NA
V gene: TRBV30
CDR3 protein: CAWSPLLGTAYYEQYF
CDR3 DNA: TGTGCCTGGAGTCCACTTCTAGGGACAGCCTACTACGAGCAGTACTTC

J gene: TRBJ2-2
D gene: NA
clone size: NA
V gene: TRBV5-4
CDR3 protein: CASSRTQGPNTGELFF
CDR3 DNA: TGTGCCAGCAGTCGGACACAGGGTCCAAACACCGGGGAGCTGTTTTTT

J gene: TRBJ2-6
D gene: NA
clone size: NA
V gene: TRBV19
CDR3 protein: CASRPDSSGANVLTF
CDR3 DNA: TGTGCCAGTAGACCAGACAGCTCTGGGGCCAACGTCCTGACTTTC

J gene: TRBJ2-3
D gene: NA
clone size: NA
V gene: TRBV5-5
CDR3 protein: CASSLTQGRVDTQYF
CDR3 DNA: TGTGCCAGCAGCTTGACACAGGGTAGGGTAGATACGCAGTATTTT

J gene: TRBJ2-5
D gene: NA
clone size: NA
V gene: TRBV4-3
CDR3 protein: CASSQDFTGSGETQYF
CDR3 DNA: TGCGCCAGCAGCCAAGATTTTACCGGGAGCGGGGAGACCCAGTACTTC

J gene: TRBJ2-1
D gene: NA
clone size: once
V gene: TRBV5-4
CDR3 protein: CASRAGVYNEQFF
CDR3 DNA: TGTGCCAGCCGGGCGGGTGTTTACAATGAGCAGTTCTTC

J gene: TRBJ2-5
D gene: NA
clone size: NA
V gene: TRBV9
CDR3 protein: CASNRGAEETQYF
CDR3 DNA: TGTGCCAGCAACCGGGGGGCGGAAGAGACCCAGTACTTC

J gene: TRBJ2-5
D gene: TRBD2
clone size: NA
V gene: TRBV7-6
CDR3 protein: CASSSPRLAGRQETQYF
CDR3 DNA: TGTGCCAGCAGCTCCCCTCGACTAGCGGGACGGCAAGAGACCCAGTACTTC

J gene: TRBJ1-1
D gene: TRBD1
clone size: once
V gene: TRBV10-3
CDR3 protein: CAITLTGENTEAFF
CDR3 DNA: TGTGCCATCACCCTGACAGGGGAGAACACTGAAGCTTTCTTT

J gene: TRBJ2-7
D gene: TRBD1
clone size: NA
V gene: TRBV5-1
CDR3 protein: CASSFPMSGGNSYEQYF
CDR3 DNA: TGCGCCAGCAGCTTCCCTATGTCAGGGGGCAACTCCTACGAGCAGTACTTC